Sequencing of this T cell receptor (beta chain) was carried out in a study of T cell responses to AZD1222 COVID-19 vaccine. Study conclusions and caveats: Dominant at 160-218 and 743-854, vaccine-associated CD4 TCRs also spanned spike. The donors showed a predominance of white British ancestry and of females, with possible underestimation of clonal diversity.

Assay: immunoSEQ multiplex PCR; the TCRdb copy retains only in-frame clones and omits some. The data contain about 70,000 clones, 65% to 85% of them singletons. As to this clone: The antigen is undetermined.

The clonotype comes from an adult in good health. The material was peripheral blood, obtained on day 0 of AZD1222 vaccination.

The CDR3 here is CARRRASLADTQYF. The CDR3 DNA is TGTGCCAGGAGGAGGGCTAGCTTGGCAGATACGCAGTATTTT. The rearrangement uses TRBV6-4 and TRBJ2-3; D is perhaps TRBD2 (6 bases). Germline CDR1 MRHNA, CDR2 SNTAGT. V lost 9 bases and J 4 bases, leaving 17 bases between the germline ends. The CDR3 has 14 residues.